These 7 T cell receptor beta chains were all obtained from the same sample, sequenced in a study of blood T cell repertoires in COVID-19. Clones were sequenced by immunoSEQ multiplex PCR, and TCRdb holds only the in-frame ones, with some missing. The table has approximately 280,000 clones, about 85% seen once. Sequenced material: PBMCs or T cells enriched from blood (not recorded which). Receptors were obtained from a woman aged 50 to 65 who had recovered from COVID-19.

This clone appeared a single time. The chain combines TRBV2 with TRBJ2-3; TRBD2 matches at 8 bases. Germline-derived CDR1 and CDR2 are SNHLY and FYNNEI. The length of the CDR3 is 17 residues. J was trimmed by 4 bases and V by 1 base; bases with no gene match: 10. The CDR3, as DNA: TGTGCCAGCAGTGAAGGGTTACGGGGGGGGCTCGCAGATACGCAGTATTTT. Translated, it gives CASSEGLRGGLADTQYF.

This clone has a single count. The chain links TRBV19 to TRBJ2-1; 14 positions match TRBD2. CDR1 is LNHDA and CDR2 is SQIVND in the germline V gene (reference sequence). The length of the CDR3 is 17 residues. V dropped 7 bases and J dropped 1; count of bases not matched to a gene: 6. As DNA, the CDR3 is TGTGCCAGTACCGCGACTAGCGGGAGGGGGTCCTACAATGAGCAGTTCTTC. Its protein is CASTATSGRGSYNEQFF.

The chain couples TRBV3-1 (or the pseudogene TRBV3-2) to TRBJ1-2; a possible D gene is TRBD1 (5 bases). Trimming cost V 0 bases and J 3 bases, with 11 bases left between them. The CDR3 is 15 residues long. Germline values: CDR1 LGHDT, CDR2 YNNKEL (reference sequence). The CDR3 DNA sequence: TGTGCCAGCAGCCAAGATACGTTAGGGGACTATGGCTACACCTTC. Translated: CASSQDTLGDYGYTF.

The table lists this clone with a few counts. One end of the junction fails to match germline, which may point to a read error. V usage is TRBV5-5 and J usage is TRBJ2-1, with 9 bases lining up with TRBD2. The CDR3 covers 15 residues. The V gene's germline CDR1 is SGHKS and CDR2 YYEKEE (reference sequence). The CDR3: CASSLVLAGNNEQFF. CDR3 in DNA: TGTGCCAGCAGTTTGGTTCTAGCGGGAAACAATGAGCAGTTCTTC.

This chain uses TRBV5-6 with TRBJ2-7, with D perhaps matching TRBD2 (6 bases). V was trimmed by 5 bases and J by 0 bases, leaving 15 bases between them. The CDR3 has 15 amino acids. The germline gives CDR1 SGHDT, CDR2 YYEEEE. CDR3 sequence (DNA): TGTGCCAGCAGACGTCGGAGTAGCGGCTCCTACGAGCAGTACTTC. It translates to CASRRRSSGSYEQYF.

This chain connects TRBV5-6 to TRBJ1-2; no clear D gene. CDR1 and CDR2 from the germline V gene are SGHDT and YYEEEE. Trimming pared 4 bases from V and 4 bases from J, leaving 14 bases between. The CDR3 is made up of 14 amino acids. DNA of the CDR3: TGTGCCAGCAGCGGGAGGGCAGGCTCCTATGGCTACACCTTC. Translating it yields CASSGRAGSYGYTF.

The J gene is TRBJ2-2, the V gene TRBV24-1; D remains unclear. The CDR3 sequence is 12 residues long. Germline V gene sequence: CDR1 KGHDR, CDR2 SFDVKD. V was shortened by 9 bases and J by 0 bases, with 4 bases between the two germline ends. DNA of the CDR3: TGTGCCACCCTTTCGAACACCGGGGAGCTGTTTTTT. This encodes CATLSNTGELFF.